This T cell receptor beta chain was observed in a study of blood T cell repertoires in COVID-19. For the study at large: Acute and convalescent COVID-19 specimens originated in the United States, Italy and Spain. T cells, B-cell-depleted T cells, or PBMCs supplied cDNA or gDNA.

Study processing details: Amplifying reference gene primers gave estimates of nucleated cell counts. Produced via immunoSEQ multiplex PCR; TCRdb's table is partial and in-frame only. V and J calls and clone size are those listed in that table; D and trimming were worked out from the DNA. The profile shows about 78,000 clones, roughly nine tenths of them singletons. V was pared by 8 bases and J by 7 bases, with 10 bases of the junction left unmatched. Germline V gene data show CDR1 as PRHDT and CDR2 as FYEKMQ (reference sequence). The CDR3 totals 15 residues. The sequence came from a middle-aged man with active or convalescent COVID-19. This chain links TRBV13 with TRBJ1-6; 8 bases fit TRBD1. Specimen: peripheral blood. The chain's CDR3 is CASARTGYGNSPLHF. CDR3 bases: TGTGCCAGCGCCCGGACAGGGTATGGAAATTCACCCCTCCACTTT.